The 32 T cell receptor beta chains below all came from one sample that was sequenced in a study of cytomegalovirus exposure and HLA in healthy donors. 60 Vbeta and 13 Jbeta primers were used in PCR. TCRdb keeps only in-frame clones here, not all; method: immunoSEQ multiplex PCR. The repertoire includes approximately 110,000 clones, less than 20% of them detected once, and 1.5% to 2% sits in the top ten. Material for sequencing was PBMCs. These receptors came from a woman aged 18-29 years in good health and CMV-seronegative.

About this clone itself: Because the CDR3 is missing its conserved closing phenylalanine or tryptophan, this is likely a read error. Because the CDR3's place on the DNA is in doubt, the DNA is left out and the CDR3 is given as listed by TCRdb. The genes are TRBV30 and TRBJ1-5; whether TRBD1, the table's D call, matches the DNA was not checked. The CDR3 sequence runs 13 residues, both termini included. Germline CDR1 and CDR2: GTSNPN and SVGIG (reference sequence). CDR3 sequence: CAWGDRGDQPKHL.

The chain joins TRBV29-1 to TRBJ2-7; possibly TRBD1 for D (6 bases). Germline V lookup: CDR1 SQVTM, CDR2 ANQGSEA. This CDR3 comprises 14 residues. Trimming left V 0 bases short and J 0 bases short, with 9 bases between. CDR3 in amino acids: CSVEDRGSSYEQYF. Written as DNA, the CDR3 is TGCAGCGTTGAAGACAGGGGAAGCTCCTACGAGCAGTACTTC.

V and J are TRBV7-6 and TRBJ1-1; no clear D gene. This CDR3 is built from 12 residues. V was shortened by 5 bases and J by 8 bases, with 12 bases between the two germline ends. Germline-derived CDR1 and CDR2 are SGHVS and FNYEAQ. As DNA, the CDR3 is TGTGCCAGCAGCCCCAGACGGGGAGAAGCTTTCTTT. It translates to CASSPRRGEAFF. Complete variable domain (other parts from reference TRBV7-6 and TRBJ1-1): GAGVSQSPRYKVTKRGQDVALRCDPISGHVSLYWYRQALGQGPEFLTYFNYEAQQDKSGLPNDRFSAERPEGSISTLTIQRTEQRDSAMYRCASSPRRGEAFFGQGTRLTVV.

The sample holds one count of this clone. The sample holds other DNA sequences that translate to the same CDR3. The chain has TRBV19 and TRBJ2-7; 8 positions agree with TRBD2. Germline CDR1 reads LNHDA; CDR2 reads SQIVND (reference sequence). There are 14 residues in the CDR3. V trimming: 1 base; J trimming: 2 bases; junction bases outside the gene matches: 1. CDR3: CASSIAGGTYEQYF. CDR3 in DNA: TGTGCCAGTAGTATAGCGGGGGGGACCTACGAGCAGTACTTC.

This clone was seen a handful of times. The chain has TRBV5-6 and TRBJ2-5, with 10 bases identical to TRBD1. Germline V gene sequence: CDR1 SGHDT, CDR2 YYEEEE. J lost 5 bases, V lost 3 bases, and 13 bases had no gene match. This CDR3 contains 17 residues. The CDR3 DNA reads TGTGCCAGCAGCTCCGGGACAGGGGTTGGGTCGCAGGAGACCCAGTACTTC. It specifies CASSSGTGVGSQETQYF.

The CDR3 loop is CASSYRGGLLETQYF. The CDR3 bases are TGTGCCAGCAGTTACCGGGGGGGCCTCTTAGAGACCCAGTACTTC. V and J are TRBV2 and TRBJ2-5; 8 bases are shared with TRBD2. This CDR3 comprises 15 residues. Germline CDR1 SNHLY, CDR2 FYNNEI. The V and J ends lost 5 bases and 4 bases, in that order; junction bases with no gene match: 9. Complete variable domain (other parts from reference TRBV2 and TRBJ2-5): EPEVTQTPSHQVTQMGQEVILRCVPISNHLYFYWYRQILGQKVEFLVSFYNNEISEKSEIFDDQFSVERPDGSNFTLKIRSTKLEDSAMYFCASSYRGGLLETQYFGPGTRLLVL.

This clone turned up a few times. This sequence joins TRBV28 and TRBJ1-1; a possible D gene is TRBD1 (5 bases). V was trimmed by 4 bases and J by 2 bases, leaving 11 bases between them. Germline loops: CDR1 MDHEN, CDR2 SYDVKM. The CDR3 has 14 residues. Here the CDR3 DNA reads TGTGCCAGCAGTTCAGGGCCATTAAACACTGAAGCTTTCTTT. Translated: CASSSGPLNTEAFF.

This clone came up a few times. V is TRBV4-1 and J is TRBJ1-2; 11 bases match TRBD1. Germline assignment: CDR1 MGHRA and CDR2 YSYEKL. The CDR3 runs 14 residues. V shed 5 bases, J shed 7 bases, and the junction held 6 bases outside the gene matches. The CDR3 here is CASSAGTGGSGYTF. The CDR3 coding sequence is TGCGCCAGCAGCGCGGGGACAGGGGGATCTGGCTACACCTTC.

The chain links TRBV30 to TRBJ1-1, with D perhaps TRBD1 (5 bases). Per germline, CDR1 GTSNPN and CDR2 SVGIG (reference sequence). Trimming left V 3 bases short and J 2 bases short, with 13 bases between. This CDR3 contains 14 residues. In nucleotides, the CDR3 is TGTGCCTGGAGCGACCTAGGGGTAAACACTGAAGCTTTCTTT. As protein: CAWSDLGVNTEAFF.

This clone was counted only a few times. CDR3 DNA sequence: TGTGCCTGGCAAAGTACACTGAACACTGAAGCTTTCTTT. Amino acids: CAWQSTLNTEAFF. The V gene is TRBV30, the J gene TRBJ1-1; D is unclear. CDR3 length equals 13 residues. From germline, CDR1 is GTSNPN and CDR2 SVGIG (reference sequence). V was shortened by 5 bases and J by 0 bases, with 10 bases between the two germline ends.

This clone was found a few times. The chain has TRBV7-9 and TRBJ2-1; possible D gene TRBD1, 6 bases. In germline, CDR1 is SEHNR, CDR2 FQNEAQ (reference sequence). Trimming cost V 1 base and J 0 bases, with 10 bases left between them. CDR3 length: 16 amino acids. The CDR3 is CASSLGQASSYNEQFF. In DNA, the CDR3 is TGTGCCAGCAGCTTAGGACAGGCAAGCTCCTACAATGAGCAGTTCTTC.

This chain's CDR3 is CASSQAPRDTEAFF. In DNA, the CDR3 is TGCGCCAGCAGTCAAGCCCCACGGGACACTGAAGCTTTCTTT. V gene TRBV5-1 combines with J gene TRBJ1-1; D uncertain. The V end lost 5 bases, the J end lost 3 bases, and 14 bases lay between the germline ends. Germline CDR1 reads SGHRS; CDR2 reads YFSETQ. This CDR3 has 14 amino acids.

This clone was observed a few times. This rearrangement joins TRBV5-1 to TRBJ2-1; the D is unclear. This CDR3 region has 11 residues. Germline lookup yields CDR1 SGHRS and CDR2 YFSETQ. Trimming stripped 4 bases from V and 9 bases from J, with 8 bases between. The CDR3 DNA sequence: TGCGCCAGCAGCATTAGTAGTGAGCAGTTCTTC. This sequence encodes CASSISSEQFF.

This clone was seen a handful of times. The chain carries TRBV5-1 and TRBJ1-5, with 7 nucleotides matching TRBD1. With 1 base clipped from V and 6 bases from J, the junction kept 1 base outside the gene matches. The CDR3 covers 13 residues. Germline CDR1 SGHRS, CDR2 YFSETQ. Here the CDR3 DNA reads TGCGCCAGCAGCTTGCAGGGGGGTCAGCCCCAGCATTTT. This sequence encodes CASSLQGGQPQHF. The variable domain in full, with the rest retrieved from reference TRBV5-1 and TRBJ1-5, is KAGVTQTPRYLIKTRGQQVTLSCSPISGHRSVSWYQQTPGQGLQFLFEYFSETQRNKGNFPGRFSGRQFSNSRSEMNVSTLELGDSALYLCASSLQGGQPQHFGDGTRLSIL.

J is TRBJ1-5 and V is TRBV6-1, with TRBD1 matching over 7 bases. The length of the CDR3 is 13 residues. CDR1 and CDR2 from the germline V gene are MNHNS and SASEGT. V shed 7 bases and J 7 bases; nucleotides not matched to a gene: 7. CDR3 sequence reads: CASNQGDAQPQHF. The CDR3, as DNA: TGTGCCAGCAACCAGGGGGATGCGCAGCCCCAGCATTTT.

This clone has more than one count but fewer than ten. The chain joins TRBV2 to TRBJ1-5, with D perhaps TRBD1 (5 bases). V was pared by 7 bases and J by 4 bases, with 14 bases between. Germline V gene data show CDR1 as SNHLY and CDR2 as FYNNEI. This CDR3 has 14 residues. In DNA, the CDR3 is TGTGCCAGCACTTCGGGACTGAGTAATCAGCCCCAGCATTTT. Translation gives CASTSGLSNQPQHF.

CDR3 region: CASSMWQGNQPQHF. The CDR3, as DNA: TGTGCCAGCAGCATGTGGCAGGGCAATCAGCCCCAGCATTTT. The chain couples TRBV28 to TRBJ1-5; D gene uncertain. V shed 6 bases and J shed 2 bases, with 11 bases lying between them. This CDR3 comprises 14 residues. The germline gives CDR1 MDHEN, CDR2 SYDVKM.

The genes are TRBV28 and TRBJ1-2, with D maybe TRBD1 (5 bases). The CDR3 runs 15 residues. CDR1 MDHEN and CDR2 SYDVKM come from the germline V gene. The ends were cut back, 6 bases at V and 4 bases at J, with 18 bases in the middle. CDR3 sequence (DNA): TGTGCCAGCAGCACCCTACAGGTGGATGGCTATGGCTACACCTTC. Translation: CASSTLQVDGYGYTF.

There are a few counts of this clone. This rearrangement joins TRBV5-1 to TRBJ1-1; D is undetermined. The CDR3 is 13 amino acids. Trimming left V 5 bases short and J 0 bases short, with 8 bases between. Germline V gene lookup returns CDR1 SGHRS and CDR2 YFSETQ. This chain's CDR3 is CASSSSMNTEAFF. The CDR3 region has the DNA TGCGCCAGCAGTTCCTCTATGAACACTGAAGCTTTCTTT.

This clone was picked up one time. J is TRBJ2-3 and V is TRBV9, with 11 bases fitting TRBD2. The V and J ends lost 0 bases and 7 bases, in that order; junction bases with no gene match: 4. Germline CDR1 is SGDLS and CDR2 is YYNGEE. The CDR3 runs to 15 residues. CDR3 DNA sequence: TGTGCCAGCAGCGTAGGGACTAGCGGGTCGAATACGCAGTATTTT. Translated: CASSVGTSGSNTQYF.

This clone has just a few counts. The chain has TRBV6-5 and TRBJ1-4; D perhaps matches TRBD1 (5 bases). The V gene lost 4 bases and the J gene lost 2 bases, with 8 bases spanning the gap. Germline CDR1 is MNHEY and CDR2 is SVGAGI. The CDR3 loop spans 14 amino acids. The CDR3 reads CASSLQVTNEKLFF. CDR3 DNA: TGTGCCAGCAGTTTACAGGTTACTAATGAAAAACTGTTTTTT.

V is TRBV6-1 and J is TRBJ1-5, with 9 nucleotides matching TRBD1. The CDR3 spans 14 residues. CDR1 is MNHNS, CDR2 SASEGT, per germline. V lost 9 bases, J lost 3 bases, and 6 bases stayed unmatched. The CDR3 here is CASNTGGLNQPQHF. The CDR3 DNA reads as TGTGCCAGTAACACAGGGGGCCTCAATCAGCCCCAGCATTTT.

This chain joins TRBV5-1 and TRBJ1-1; a possible D gene is TRBD1 (5 bases). This CDR3 region has 14 residues. V gave up 4 bases and J gave up 7 bases, with 17 bases separating them. Germline CDR1 is SGHRS and CDR2 is YFSETQ. CDR3 amino acids: CASSGVGGYHEAFF. DNA of the CDR3: TGCGCCAGCAGCGGGGTGGGGGGTTACCATGAAGCTTTCTTT.

The sample holds a few counts of this clone. V and J are TRBV29-1 and TRBJ1-1; no clear D gene. Germline-derived CDR1 and CDR2 are SQVTM and ANQGSEA. Trimming took off 6 bases at V and 6 bases at J, with 8 bases between the two ends. This CDR3 is built from 10 residues. CDR3 sequence (DNA): TGCAGCGTCCTTACAGCTGAAGCTTTCTTT. Translation: CSVLTAEAFF.

The chain combines TRBV21-1 with TRBJ1-2. TRBV21-1 is a known pseudogene. The CDR3 runs to 14 residues. The CDR3 sequence: CASSEGSPNYGYTF. Here the CDR3 DNA reads TGTGCCAGCAGCGAGGGCAGTCCTAACTATGGCTACACCTTC.

This clone was counted only a few times. This rearrangement joins TRBV7-9 to TRBJ2-1; 8 bases match TRBD2. Germline lookup yields CDR1 SEHNR and CDR2 FQNEAQ (reference sequence). The CDR3 consists of 17 residues. The V gene end was trimmed by 1 base and the J gene end by 3 bases; junction bases not matched to a gene: 8. CDR3 in DNA: TGTGCCAGCAGCTTAGGACTTAGCGGGGTGAGCTACAATGAGCAGTTCTTC. Translation gives CASSLGLSGVSYNEQFF.

V gene TRBV6-5 combines with J gene TRBJ1-2, with TRBD1 as a possible D gene (5 bases). The CDR3 is 11 residues long. Germline values: CDR1 MNHEY, CDR2 SVGAGI. V dropped 8 bases and J dropped 4 bases, with 8 bases sitting between them. Written as DNA, the CDR3 is TGTGCCAGCCAGGGCTCCTATGGCTACACCTTC. This sequence encodes CASQGSYGYTF.

This chain connects TRBV5-4 to TRBJ2-1; TRBD2 matches 12 bases. This CDR3 has 16 amino acids. Per germline, CDR1 SGHNT and CDR2 YYREEE (reference sequence). V trimming: 3 bases; J trimming: 7 bases; junction bases outside the gene matches: 8. CDR3 nucleotide sequence: TGTGCCAGCAGCTCCCCGACTAGCGGGAGCCGAAATGAGCAGTTCTTC. Translation: CASSSPTSGSRNEQFF. Full variable domain (rest looked up from reference TRBV5-4 and TRBJ2-1): ETGVTQSPTHLIKTRGQQVTLRCSSQSGHNTVSWYQQALGQGPQFIFQYYREEENGRGNFPPRFSGLQFPNYSSELNVNALELDDSALYLCASSSPTSGSRNEQFFGPGTRLTVL.

This clone was seen a handful of times. This chain links TRBV27 with TRBJ2-2, with TRBD2 matching 12 bases. The ends lost 7 bases at V and 6 bases at J; junction bases unmatched: 6. Germline V gene lookup returns CDR1 MNHEY and CDR2 SMNVEV (reference sequence). This CDR3 is 15 amino acids long. This chain's CDR3 is CASKLGLAGPGELFF. In DNA, the CDR3 is TGTGCCAGCAAGCTCGGACTAGCGGGACCCGGGGAGCTGTTTTTT.

This clone was counted a few times. The chain links TRBV5-1 to TRBJ2-7; 9 bases agree with TRBD1. The CDR3 is 16 residues long. Germline V gene lookup returns CDR1 SGHRS and CDR2 YFSETQ. V lost 4 bases, J lost 5 bases, and 13 bases stayed unmatched. The CDR3 region has the DNA TGCGCCAGCAGCGTAGGGGGCGGACAGGGGCAGAACGAGCAGTACTTC. Encoded protein: CASSVGGGQGQNEQYF. The full variable domain, with the rest looked up from reference TRBV5-1 and TRBJ2-7, is KAGVTQTPRYLIKTRGQQVTLSCSPISGHRSVSWYQQTPGQGLQFLFEYFSETQRNKGNFPGRFSGRQFSNSRSEMNVSTLELGDSALYLCASSVGGGQGQNEQYFGPGTRLTVT.

This chain uses TRBV7-9 with TRBJ2-5; D is unresolved. Trimming took off 5 bases at V and 5 bases at J, with 15 bases between the two ends. This CDR3 contains 14 residues. Germline assignment: CDR1 SEHNR and CDR2 FQNEAQ (reference sequence). CDR3 nucleotide sequence: TGTGCCAGCAGCCGTCCAGGTGGTGGGGAGACCCAGTACTTC. Residues: CASSRPGGGETQYF.

V and J are TRBV7-9 and TRBJ2-3, with 16 bases that match TRBD2. Germline values: CDR1 SEHNR, CDR2 FQNEAQ (reference sequence). V shed 2 bases, J shed 3 bases, and the junction held 8 bases outside the gene matches. The CDR3 covers 19 residues. This CDR3 is CASSLSGTSGRAGTDTQYF. The CDR3 region has the DNA TGTGCCAGCAGCTTATCTGGGACTAGCGGGAGGGCCGGGACAGATACGCAGTATTTT.